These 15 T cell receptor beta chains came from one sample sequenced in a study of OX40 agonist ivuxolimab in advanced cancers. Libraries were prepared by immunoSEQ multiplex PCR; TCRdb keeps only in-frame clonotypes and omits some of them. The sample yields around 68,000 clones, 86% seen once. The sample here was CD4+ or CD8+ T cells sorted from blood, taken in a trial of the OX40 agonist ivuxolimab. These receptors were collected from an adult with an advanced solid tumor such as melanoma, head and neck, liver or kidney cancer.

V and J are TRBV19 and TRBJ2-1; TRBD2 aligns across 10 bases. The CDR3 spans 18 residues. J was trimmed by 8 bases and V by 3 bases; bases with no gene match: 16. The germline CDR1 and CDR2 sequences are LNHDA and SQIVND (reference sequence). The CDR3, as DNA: TGTGCCAGTAGTATGTACGCCCCCCTAGCGGGGGTGAGGGATGAGCAGTTCTTC. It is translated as CASSMYAPLAGVRDEQFF.

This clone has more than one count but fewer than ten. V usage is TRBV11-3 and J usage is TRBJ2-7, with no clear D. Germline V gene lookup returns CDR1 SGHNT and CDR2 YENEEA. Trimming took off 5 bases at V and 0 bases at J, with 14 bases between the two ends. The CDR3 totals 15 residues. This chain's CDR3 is CASSLAVASSYEQYF. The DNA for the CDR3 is TGTGCCAGCAGCCTCGCCGTCGCCAGCTCCTACGAGCAGTACTTC.

CDR3 bases: TGTGCCAGCAACACGCCTAGCACAGATACGCAGTATTTT. Protein sequence: CASNTPSTDTQYF. The rearrangement links TRBV28 to TRBJ2-3; D is unclear. V lost 7 bases and J lost 0, with 8 bases in between. This CDR3 has 13 amino acids. Germline CDR1 MDHEN, CDR2 SYDVKM.

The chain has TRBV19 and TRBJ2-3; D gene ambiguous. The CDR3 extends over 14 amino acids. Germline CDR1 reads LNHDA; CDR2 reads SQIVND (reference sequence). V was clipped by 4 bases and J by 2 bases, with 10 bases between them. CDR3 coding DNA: TGTGCCAGTAGTACCTCGGGCTACACAGATACGCAGTATTTT. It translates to CASSTSGYTDTQYF.

The CDR3 DNA sequence: TGTGCTAGTGGTTTGGGGACTTTCGCACAAGAGACCCAGTACTTC. Its translation is CASGLGTFAQETQYF. The chain is built from TRBV12-5 and TRBJ2-5; a possible D gene is TRBD2 (5 bases). The CDR3 has 15 residues. V shed 1 base and J shed 2 bases, with 11 bases lying between them. Looked up from germline, CDR1 is LGHNT and CDR2 is FRNRAP.

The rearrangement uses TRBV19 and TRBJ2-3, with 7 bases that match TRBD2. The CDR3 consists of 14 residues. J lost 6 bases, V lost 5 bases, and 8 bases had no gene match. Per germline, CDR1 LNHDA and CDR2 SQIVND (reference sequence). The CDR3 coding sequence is TGTGCCAGTAGTCTCGGCGGGAGATTGGATACGCAGTATTTT. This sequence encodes CASSLGGRLDTQYF.

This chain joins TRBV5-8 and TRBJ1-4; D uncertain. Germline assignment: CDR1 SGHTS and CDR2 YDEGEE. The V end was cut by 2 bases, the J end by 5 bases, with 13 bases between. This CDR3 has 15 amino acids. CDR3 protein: CASSFNRGLNEKLFF. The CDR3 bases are TGTGCCAGCAGCTTCAATAGAGGACTAAATGAAAAACTGTTTTTT.

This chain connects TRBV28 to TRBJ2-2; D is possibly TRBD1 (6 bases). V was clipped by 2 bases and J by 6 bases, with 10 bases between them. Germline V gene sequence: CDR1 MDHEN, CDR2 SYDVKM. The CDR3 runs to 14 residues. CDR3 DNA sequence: TGTGCCAGCAGTTTAAGACAGGTCCCCGGGGAGCTGTTTTTT. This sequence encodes CASSLRQVPGELFF. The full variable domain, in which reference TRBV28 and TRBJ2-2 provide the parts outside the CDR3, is DVKVTQSSRYLVKRTGEKVFLECVQDMDHENMFWYRQDPGLGLRLIYFSYDVKMKEKGDIPEGYSVSREKKERFSLILESASTNQTSMYLCASSLRQVPGELFFGEGSRLTVL.

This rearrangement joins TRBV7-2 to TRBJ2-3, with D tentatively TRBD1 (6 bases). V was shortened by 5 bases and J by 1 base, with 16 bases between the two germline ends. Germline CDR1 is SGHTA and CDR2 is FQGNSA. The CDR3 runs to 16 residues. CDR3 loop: CASSAQGNSGTDTQYF. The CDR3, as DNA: TGTGCCAGCAGCGCCCAGGGGAACAGTGGCACAGATACGCAGTATTTT.

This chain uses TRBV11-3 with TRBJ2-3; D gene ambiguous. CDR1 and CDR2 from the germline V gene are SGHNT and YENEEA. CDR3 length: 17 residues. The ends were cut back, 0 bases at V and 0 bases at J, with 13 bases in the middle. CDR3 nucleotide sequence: TGTGCCAGCAGCTTAGAAGGCGGCCACACTAGCACAGATACGCAGTATTTT. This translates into CASSLEGGHTSTDTQYF.

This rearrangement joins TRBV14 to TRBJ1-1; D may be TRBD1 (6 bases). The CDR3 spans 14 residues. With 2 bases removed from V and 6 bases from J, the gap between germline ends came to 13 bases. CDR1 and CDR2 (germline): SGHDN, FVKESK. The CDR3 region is CASSQQTGIAEAFF. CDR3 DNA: TGTGCCAGCAGCCAACAAACAGGGATAGCTGAAGCTTTCTTT.

The CDR3 region is CASSHFIDRVTEAFF. CDR3 DNA: TGTGCCAGCAGCCACTTCATCGATCGGGTCACTGAAGCTTTCTTT. The rearrangement links TRBV14 to TRBJ1-1; D remains unclear. Germline V lookup: CDR1 SGHDN, CDR2 FVKESK. The CDR3 consists of 15 residues. Between the trimmed V and J ends, which lost 3 bases and 4 bases, there was a span of 15 bases.

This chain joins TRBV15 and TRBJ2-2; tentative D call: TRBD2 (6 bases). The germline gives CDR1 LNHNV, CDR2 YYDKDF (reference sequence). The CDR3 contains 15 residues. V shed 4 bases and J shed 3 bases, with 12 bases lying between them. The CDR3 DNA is TGTGCCACCAGCACGGGGGACCCGGACACCGGGGAGCTGTTTTTT. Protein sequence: CATSTGDPDTGELFF.

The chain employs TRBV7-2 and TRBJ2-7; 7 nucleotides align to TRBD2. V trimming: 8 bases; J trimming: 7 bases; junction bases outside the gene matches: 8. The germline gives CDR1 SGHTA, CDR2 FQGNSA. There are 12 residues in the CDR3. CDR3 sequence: CASSFSSGEQYF. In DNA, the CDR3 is TGTGCCAGCTCCTTTTCTAGCGGAGAGCAGTACTTC.

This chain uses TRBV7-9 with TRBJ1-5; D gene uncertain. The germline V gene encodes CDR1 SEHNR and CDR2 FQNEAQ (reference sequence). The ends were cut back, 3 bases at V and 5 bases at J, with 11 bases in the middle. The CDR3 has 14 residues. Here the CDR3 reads CASSLDVGYQPQHF. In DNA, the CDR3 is TGTGCCAGCAGCTTGGATGTAGGGTATCAGCCCCAGCATTTT.